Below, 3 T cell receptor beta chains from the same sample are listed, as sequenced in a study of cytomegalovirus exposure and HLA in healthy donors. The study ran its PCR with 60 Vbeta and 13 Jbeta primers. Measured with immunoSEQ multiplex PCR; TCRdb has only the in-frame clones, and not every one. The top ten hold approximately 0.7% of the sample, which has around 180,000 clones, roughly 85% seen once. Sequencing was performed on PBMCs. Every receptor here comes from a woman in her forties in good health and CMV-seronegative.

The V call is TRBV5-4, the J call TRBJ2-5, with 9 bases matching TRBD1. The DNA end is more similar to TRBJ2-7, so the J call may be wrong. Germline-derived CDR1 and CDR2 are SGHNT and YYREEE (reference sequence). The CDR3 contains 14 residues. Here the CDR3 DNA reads TGTGCCAGCAGCTGGGGACAGGGAGTCTACGAGCAGTACTTC. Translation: CASSWGQGVYEQYF.

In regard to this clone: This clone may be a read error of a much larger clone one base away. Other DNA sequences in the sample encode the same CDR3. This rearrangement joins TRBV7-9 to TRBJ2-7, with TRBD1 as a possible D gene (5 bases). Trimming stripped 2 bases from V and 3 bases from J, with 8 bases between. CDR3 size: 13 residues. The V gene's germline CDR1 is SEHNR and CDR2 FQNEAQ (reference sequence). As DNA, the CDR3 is TGTGCCAGCAGCTTATATCAGGGCTACGAGCAGTACTTC. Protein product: CASSLYQGYEQYF.

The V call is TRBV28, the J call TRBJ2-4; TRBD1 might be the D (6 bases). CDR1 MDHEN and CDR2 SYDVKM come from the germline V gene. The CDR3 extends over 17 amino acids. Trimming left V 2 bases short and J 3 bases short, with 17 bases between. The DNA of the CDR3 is TGTGCCAGCAGTTTAGGGGAATGGGGGCTGTTCAAAAACATTCAGTACTTC. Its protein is CASSLGEWGLFKNIQYF.